The entry below gives a single TCR beta chain sequence along with its context. The antigen is undetermined. These data originate in a study of OX40 agonist ivuxolimab in advanced cancers. Overall study context: Patients received intravenous ivuxolimab every 2 weeks at 0.01 to 10 mg/kg.

Study results and limitations: Several nonresponders also turned out to have low normalized T-cell clonal expansion. Average numbers of expanded clones were greater in CD8+ T cells than in CD4+.

Blood got drawn at baseline, again on cycle 4 day 1, and then on cycle 7 day 1. The protocol was immunoSEQ multiplex PCR, while the TCRdb copy is restricted to in-frame clones and leaves out a portion. The sample gives roughly 79,000 clones, around 90% of which show up once; approximately 11% is in the top ten. This CDR3 comprises 14 residues. Germline V gene data show CDR1 as MGHDK and CDR2 as SYGVNS. The V and J ends lost 2 bases and 6 bases respectively, with 13 bases between them. The TCR was taken from an adult with an advanced solid tumor such as melanoma, head and neck, liver or kidney cancer. The chain combines TRBV25-1 with TRBJ1-2; maybe TRBD1 (6 bases). This specimen consisted of CD4+ or CD8+ T cells sorted from blood, obtained in a trial of the OX40 agonist ivuxolimab. Here the CDR3 DNA reads TGTGCCAGCAGTGAAGGGGACATCGGGGATGGCTACACCTTC. As protein: CASSEGDIGDGYTF.